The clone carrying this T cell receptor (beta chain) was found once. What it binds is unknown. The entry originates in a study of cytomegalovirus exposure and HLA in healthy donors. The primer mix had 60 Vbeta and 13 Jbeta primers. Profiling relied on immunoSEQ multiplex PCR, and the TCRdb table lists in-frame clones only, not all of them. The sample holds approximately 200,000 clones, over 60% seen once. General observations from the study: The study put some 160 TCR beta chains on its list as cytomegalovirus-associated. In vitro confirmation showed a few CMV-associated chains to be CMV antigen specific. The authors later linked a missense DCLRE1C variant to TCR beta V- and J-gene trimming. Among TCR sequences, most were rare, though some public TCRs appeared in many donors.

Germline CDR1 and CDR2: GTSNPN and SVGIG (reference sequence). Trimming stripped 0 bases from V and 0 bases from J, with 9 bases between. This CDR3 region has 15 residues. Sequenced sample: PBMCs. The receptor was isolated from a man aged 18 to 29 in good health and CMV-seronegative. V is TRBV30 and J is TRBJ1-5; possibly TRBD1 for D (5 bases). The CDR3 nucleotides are TGTGCCTGGAGTGTAGGGGCTGATAGCAATCAGCCCCAGCATTTT. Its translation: CAWSVGADSNQPQHF.